This paragraph covers one TCR beta chain sequence. Germline V gene lookup returns CDR1 LNHNV and CDR2 YYDKDF (reference sequence). With 0 bases removed from V and 0 bases from J, the gap between germline ends came to 5 bases. There are 14 residues in the CDR3. The record originates from a study of blood T cell repertoires in COVID-19. TCRdb's copy holds only in-frame clones and misses some; the assay was immunoSEQ multiplex PCR. The sample lists under 150,000 clones; 85% were seen once. The chain combines TRBV15 with TRBJ1-1; D remains ambiguous. The clonotype comes from a human donor in a cohort sampled during active COVID-19. What was sequenced was peripheral blood. For the CDR3, the DNA is TGTGCCACCAGCAGAGATCGGTTGAACACTGAAGCTTTCTTT. Translated, it gives CATSRDRLNTEAFF.